One TCR beta chain is described in this entry. Antigen unknown. Depths of 1 in 200,000 to 1 in 1 million T cells were the sequencing target. Sequencing used immunoSEQ multiplex PCR; TCRdb keeps in-frame clones, though not all of them. The table shows roughly 300,000 clones, with around 69% occurring only once. These data belong to a study of cytotoxic CD8 clonotypes in ibrutinib-treated CLL. As for the study in general: There were some 10 relapsed/refractory patients and around 15 treatment-naive patients, and some 18 were IGHV unmutated.

The CDR3 is 14 amino acids. CDR1 is MNHEY and CDR2 is SVGAGI in the germline V gene. After removal of 5 bases from V and 2 bases from J, the junction contained 1 base not matched to a gene. General study results and limits: Clonality rose at ibrutinib response, held steady in sustained remission, and fell toward baseline at progression.

V usage is TRBV6-5 and J usage is TRBJ2-7, with 12 nucleotides matching TRBD2. The material sequenced was PBMCs, taken at disease progression, from a patient treated with ibrutinib. This clonotype originated in a human donor with chronic lymphocytic leukemia. The CDR3 sequence is CASSRTSGTYEQYF. CDR3 DNA: TGTGCCAGCAGTCGGACTAGCGGGACCTACGAGCAGTACTTC.